This T cell receptor (beta chain) was observed in a study of blood T cell repertoires in COVID-19. Looking at the study overall: Samples representing acute and convalescent COVID-19 were sourced from the United States, Italy and Spain. From T cells, B-cell-depleted T cells, or PBMCs came the material, which was cDNA or gDNA.

Trimming stripped 0 bases from V and 6 bases from J, with 6 bases between. This CDR3 region has 13 residues. CDR1 LGHDT and CDR2 YNNKEL come from the germline V gene (reference sequence). Methods used by the authors: Amplification of reference gene primers was used by the study to estimate nucleated cell counts. Clones were sequenced by immunoSEQ multiplex PCR, and TCRdb holds only the in-frame ones, with some missing. V and J calls and clone size are those listed in that table; D and trimming were worked out from the DNA. This sample has 150,000 to 200,000 clones; less than 90% occur once, and the top ten carry around 2.3%.

This TCR was sampled from a man between 65 and 80 years old with active or convalescent COVID-19. The genes are TRBV3-1 (or the pseudogene TRBV3-2) and TRBJ2-1, with D possibly being TRBD2 (6 bases). Specimen: peripheral blood. For the CDR3, the DNA is TGTGCCAGCAGCCAAGAGGGAGGCAATGAGCAGTTCTTC. This sequence encodes CASSQEGGNEQFF.